Listed below are T cell receptor beta chains from one sample, sequenced in a study of T cell responses to AZD1222 COVID-19 vaccine. Libraries were prepared by immunoSEQ multiplex PCR; TCRdb keeps only in-frame clonotypes and omits some of them. The sample has around 150,000 clones, roughly 92% seen once. The sample in question was peripheral blood, obtained on day 0 of AZD1222 vaccination. Source of these receptors: an adult in good health. Each CDR3 is given without its conserved first and last residue. The D gene is left open where the match is weak.

v_call d_call cdr3_aa
TRBV11-2 . ASSYLGAQPQH
TRBV28 . ASSLAGPSTDTQY
TRBV7-8 . ASSLARQTQETQY
TRBV28 . ASSPGDRSLEQF
TRBV20-1 . SASGQETQY
TRBV15 TRBD1 ATSKIRQGLTMNTEAF
TRBV7-8 . ASSATEGYGYT
TRBV18 TRBD1 AIQTGTGPNEQY
TRBV19 . ARRGVNQPQH
TRBV6-1 . ASSESNYGYT
TRBV18 . ASSPRTGRDTEAF
TRBV24-1 TRBD1 ATSDQTGADTEAF
TRBV19 TRBD2 ASSLGISGSARYNEQF
TRBV7-7 . ASSLAEGSSGNTIY
TRBV28 . ASSPGEEPVPNYGYT
TRBV5-5 . ASSLVISGQETQY
TRBV2 TRBD1 ASREDRDAEAF